This T cell receptor beta chain stems from a study of cytomegalovirus exposure and HLA in healthy donors (dated by TCRdb to 2016 to 2017). For the study in its entirety: According to an earlier analysis of around 600 of the donors, about 180 million T cells yielded some 110 million unique TCR beta sequences and 276 Gb of sequence data. Roughly 310 gigabases of sequencing data and tens of millions of unique TCR sequences were included in an early release covering 550 to 650 HLA-typed donors. Of the approximately 400 genotyped donors, roughly 80% were placed in the genetic ancestry cluster associated with self-reported Caucasian donors. The study aimed to test whether signatures of past pathogen exposure could be identified by cataloging public T cell receptors. The study used immunosequencing to profile the T cell repertoires of under 700 subjects and linked those repertoires to cytomegalovirus serostatus. Besides the first cohort of some 670 subjects, a separate validation cohort made up of over a hundred different subjects was used. High-throughput TCR immunosequencing, statistical association of individual TCRs with disease status, and machine learning were combined to predict cytomegalovirus infection status. In a later analysis, previously published TCR beta repertoires from 550 to 700 donors were re-analyzed and high-resolution HLA genotyping was added so that TCR occurrence patterns could be studied. Rather than using new phenotypic data, the later analysis identified candidate immune exposures from TCR beta sequences and from how often those sequences occurred across donors. An earlier analysis of several hundred of the donors used high-throughput TCR beta sequencing to judge whether each TCR beta V gene segment behaved as functional or pseudogenic. Alongside the repertoire data, information on donor age, sex, ethnicity and CMV serostatus was compiled. Genome-wide SNP genotypes for about 55% of the roughly 670 donors were used in a later genetic analysis, which treated that subset as a discovery cohort. All discovery cohort repertoires had been generated on a single sequencing platform. HLA typing covered class I and class II loci at four-digit resolution. The number of donors typed differed by locus, with 629-630 for A, B, C, DRB1 and DQB1, roughly 550 for DQA1, 600 to 610 for DPA1, and 450 to 480 for DPB1. Several DR-DQ haplotypes were treated as single units for association and clustering because of strong linkage in the cohort. Among several hundred genotyped donors of the cohort, an average of about 240,000 unique TCR beta nucleotide sequences was sequenced per donor, of which 15% to 20% were non-productive.

Remarks on this clone: Its recognized antigen is unknown. Base qualities are not at hand, and no much larger clone is one base apart.

The library was built by means of the immunoSEQ multiplex PCR assay. For the multiplex PCR, a mixture combining 60 forward primers for TCR Vbeta segments and 13 reverse primers for TCR Jbeta segments was used. Amplification of the CDR3 region of rearranged TCR beta genes was performed with a multiplex PCR assay on genomic DNA. Amplified TCR beta libraries were sequenced as 87-base-pair reads on the Illumina HiSeq System. Turning to the authors' computational methods: A later analysis counted tens of millions of unique TCR beta chains across the 700 or so repertoires, and 9 million to 14 million of these chains were shared by at least two donors. To remove PCR and sequencing errors, raw reads were error-corrected and collapsed into unique sequences using a nearest-neighbor algorithm that merged closely related sequences. To assign V, D and J gene segments, CDR3 sequences were aligned to IMGT reference sequences. For a sequence to be retained, a match of at least six nucleotides was required to both a V gene segment and a J gene segment. Rearrangements were called productive when the CDR3 lacked stop codons and stayed in frame with V and J; all others were non-productive. CDR3 was defined by IMGT convention, running from the second conserved V-encoded cysteine to the conserved J-encoded phenylalanine. The earlier analysis of about 590 of the donors excluded sequences that lacked an unambiguous match to a single V gene segment. An earlier analysis of around 600 of the donors classified V segments as functional when productive rearrangements were above 56.7% and as segregating when the standard deviation between donors was above 5%. A statistical classification framework was built for diagnosing cytomegalovirus status from the catalog of TCR beta chain sequences. In a later analysis, V and J genes were assigned by comparing TCR nucleotide sequences against IMGT/GENE-DB human TR gene sequences. In a later analysis, CDR3 sequences and most-parsimonious VDJ recombination scenarios were assigned using the TCRdist pipeline. A later analysis defined each TCR beta chain by its CDR3 amino acid sequence plus V-gene family, and excluded reads lacking a unique V-gene family. In a later analysis, a few hundred highly shared, low-generation-probability nucleotide sequences were removed to address suspected cross-contamination and a sequencing artifact. For each public chain, a later analysis derived a clonal expansion index from normalized ranks of inferred template counts within each repertoire. A later analysis computed generation probabilities with a VDJ recombination model fitted to out-of-frame rearrangements, and checked the results against IGoR. In a later analysis, hypergeometric tests were used to score TCR-TCR, TCR-HLA and TCR-CMV co-occurrence, with a repertoire-size bias correction applied to TCR pairs. In a later analysis, false discovery rates were estimated by permuting HLA or CMV assignments 20 times. In a later analysis, co-occurring TCRs were grouped with DBSCAN, and TCRdist sequence similarity was added when clustering was performed within HLA-allele-positive subsets. Repertoires with fewer than 30,000 or more than 120,000 public chains, plus five repertoires with anomalous nucleotide sharing, were excluded from co-occurrence clustering. TCRdb holds this immuneACCESS table with in-frame rearrangements only. Some clones are missing; in checked studies, unresolved V genes explain under half, and the rest has no known cause. V and J calls and clone size follow that table, whereas D and trimming were derived from the DNA. This sample has more than 65,000 clones in its table, and 78% of those were observed once. Over 4.5% of the sample goes to the ten largest clones.

Including cysteine and phenylalanine, the CDR3 has 15 amino acids. Only CDR3 DNA remains: 45 bases, in frame from the first base. Based on the germline V gene, the CDR1 and CDR2 sequences are LGHNA and YNFKEQ. Trimming at the junction amounts to 0 bases on V and 3 bases on J, and the germline ends lie 12 bases apart. In total, more than 500 healthy bone marrow donors made up the cohort. At the time of sampling, every cohort member was nominally healthy, though immune exposures that went unrecorded were likely present. The donor was CMV seropositive and belonged to the group of around 300 seropositive cohort members. Every donor gave a peripheral blood sample, and the peripheral blood mononuclear cells from that sample were used for TCR beta sequencing. Genomic DNA was extracted from the blood cell samples with the Qiagen DNeasy Blood Extraction Kit. The paper as a whole reports these results and caveats: In a later analysis, several top co-occurrence clusters were reported to appear linked to parvovirus B19, influenza, CMV and Epstein-Barr virus. Only TCR beta chains were sequenced in this cohort, and the absence of alpha or paired-chain data limited detectable features. A further reported finding was that TCR beta sequences accurately predicted the HLA-A and HLA-B alleles for most subjects in the first cohort. When HLA alleles, especially DR and DQ, strongly co-occurred, attributing TCR associations to individual alleles was difficult. Roughly uniform sequencing depth across donors was assumed in presence/absence analyses, although this assumption may not hold. A later genetic analysis associated a missense DCLRE1C variant with V-gene and J-gene trimming of TCR beta chains, and an independent cohort replicated the association. In a later analysis, HLA-associated TCR beta chains showed more clonal expansion and lower generation probabilities than non-associated chains that were equally common. The classifier was reported to diagnose cytomegalovirus status with high specificity and sensitivity in both the original cohort and the validation cohort. A cluster of highly shared sequence variants was judged likely to represent a technical artifact of the sequencing pipeline. Roughly 15 rarely observed V segments, including chromosome 9 orphons, were excluded from the earlier analysis of approximately 500 of the donors because counts were too low. A later analysis associated 15,000 to 20,000 TCR beta sequences with specific HLA alleles at a false discovery rate of 0.05. Three of the identified cytomegalovirus-associated TCR beta chains were confirmed in vitro to be specific for cytomegalovirus antigens. Most TCR sequences were observed very rarely across donors, whereas some public TCRs were present in many individuals. In the study, 150 to 200 TCR beta chains were listed as associated with cytomegalovirus. A later analysis found that most CMV-associated TCR beta chains appeared HLA-restricted, with HLA associations seemingly driven largely by CMV exposure. Linkage disequilibrium might explain the correlated functional status among segregating V segments, but an unknown experimental factor could not be ruled out. According to a later analysis, TCR association rates differed among HLA loci, with DRB1 alleles showing the most associated TCRs and HLA-C alleles showing the fewest. According to the authors, the approach could potentially be generalized to other disease states and immunological phenotypes. The only immune exposure information available for the cohort was CMV serostatus. An earlier analysis of approximately 540 of the donors showed that most TCR beta V segments appeared in productive rearrangements either about 90% or about 30% of the time, which broadly matched IMGT annotations. In a later genetic analysis, fewer N-insertions in productive TCRs were reported among donors in an Asian-associated ancestry cluster than the approximately 710-donor mean. Because some donors lacked HLA typing at each locus, the association tests relied only on the typed subset. Some IMGT-functional V segments, including TRBV6-2 and TRBV6-3, could not be told apart with the 87-base-pair reads, so those segments were excluded.

The TCR comes from a man aged 18 to 29 in good health and CMV-seropositive. Input material: PBMCs. The sequence is built from TRBV4-2 and TRBJ2-7, with TRBD1 perhaps the D gene, on 6 matching bases. CDR3 protein: CASSQDEGVLYEQYF. The base sequence is TGTGCCAGCAGCCAAGATGAGGGGGTACTCTACGAGCAGTACTTC.